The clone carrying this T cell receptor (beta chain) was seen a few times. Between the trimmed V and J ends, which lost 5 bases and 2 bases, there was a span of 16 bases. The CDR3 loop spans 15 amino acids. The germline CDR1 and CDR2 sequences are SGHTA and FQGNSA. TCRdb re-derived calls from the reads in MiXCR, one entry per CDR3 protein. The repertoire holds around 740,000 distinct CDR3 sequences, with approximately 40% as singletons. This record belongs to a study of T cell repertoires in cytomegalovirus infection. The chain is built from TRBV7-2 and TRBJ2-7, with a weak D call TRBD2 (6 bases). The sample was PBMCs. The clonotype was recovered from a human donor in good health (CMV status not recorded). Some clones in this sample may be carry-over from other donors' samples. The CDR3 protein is CASSKPGDGTYEQYF. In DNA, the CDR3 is TGTGCCAGCAGCAAACCGGGGGACGGAACCTACGAGCAGTACTTC.